This record concerns one T cell receptor (beta chain) sequence. The study ran its PCR with 60 Vbeta and 13 Jbeta primers. Sequenced by immunoSEQ multiplex PCR; TCRdb stores in-frame clones only, minus some. Among 170,000 or so clones listed, around four fifths were seen once. The data were obtained in a study of cytomegalovirus exposure and HLA in healthy donors. Sequenced: PBMCs. The TCR comes from a woman aged 55-69 years in good health and CMV-seropositive.

The CDR3 sequence: CASRRTGILNTIYF. The CDR3 region has the DNA TGTGCCAGCAGAAGGACAGGAATTCTAAACACCATATATTTT. The gene calls are TRBV2 and TRBJ1-3, with TRBD1 identical over 7 bases. The CDR3 extends over 14 amino acids. Germline V CDR1 and CDR2: SNHLY, FYNNEI. Trimming at V came to 6 bases and at J to 6 bases, leaving 8 bases not matched to a gene.